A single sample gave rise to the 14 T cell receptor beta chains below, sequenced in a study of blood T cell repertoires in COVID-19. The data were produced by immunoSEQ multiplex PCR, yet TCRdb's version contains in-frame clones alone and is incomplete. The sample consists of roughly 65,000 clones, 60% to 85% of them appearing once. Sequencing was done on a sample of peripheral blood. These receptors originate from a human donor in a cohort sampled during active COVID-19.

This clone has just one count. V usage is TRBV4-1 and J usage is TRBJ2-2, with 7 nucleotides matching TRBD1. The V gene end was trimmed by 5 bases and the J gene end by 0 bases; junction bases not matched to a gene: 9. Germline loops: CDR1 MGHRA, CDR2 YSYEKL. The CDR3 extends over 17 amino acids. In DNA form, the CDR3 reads TGCGCCAGCAGCTACCGGACAGGTGGGCCGAACACCGGGGAGCTGTTTTTT. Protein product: CASSYRTGGPNTGELFF.

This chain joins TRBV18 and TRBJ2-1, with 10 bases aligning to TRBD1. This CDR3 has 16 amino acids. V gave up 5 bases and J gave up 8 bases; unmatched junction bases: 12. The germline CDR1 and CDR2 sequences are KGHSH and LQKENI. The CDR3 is CASSTRQGAKIDEQFF. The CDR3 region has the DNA TGTGCCAGCTCAACTCGACAGGGGGCGAAAATTGATGAGCAGTTCTTC.

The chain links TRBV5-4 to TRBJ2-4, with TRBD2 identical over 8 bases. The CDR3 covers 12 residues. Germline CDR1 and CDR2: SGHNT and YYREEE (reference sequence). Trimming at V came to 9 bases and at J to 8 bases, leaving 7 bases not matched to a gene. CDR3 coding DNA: TGTGCCACAGGTCGGGGGGGCGACATTCAGTACTTC. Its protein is CATGRGGDIQYF.

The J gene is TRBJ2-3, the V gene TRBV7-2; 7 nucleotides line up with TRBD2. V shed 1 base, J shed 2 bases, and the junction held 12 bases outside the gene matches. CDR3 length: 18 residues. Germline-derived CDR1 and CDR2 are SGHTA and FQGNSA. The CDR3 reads CASSLVSPGLQNTDTQYF. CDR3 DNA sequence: TGTGCCAGCAGCTTAGTTTCCCCGGGACTACAAAACACAGATACGCAGTATTTT.

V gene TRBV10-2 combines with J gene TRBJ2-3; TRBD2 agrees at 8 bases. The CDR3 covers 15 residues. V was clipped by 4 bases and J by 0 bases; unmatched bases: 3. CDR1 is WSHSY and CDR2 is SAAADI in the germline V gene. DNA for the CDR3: TGCGCCAGCAGTGGTGAGCGGGAGAGCACAGATACGCAGTATTTT. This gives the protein CASSGERESTDTQYF.

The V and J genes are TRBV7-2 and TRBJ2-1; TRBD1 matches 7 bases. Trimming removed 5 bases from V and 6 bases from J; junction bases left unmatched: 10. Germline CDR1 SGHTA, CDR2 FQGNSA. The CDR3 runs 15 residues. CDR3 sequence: CASSKGQSTLNEQFF. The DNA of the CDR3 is TGTGCCAGCAGCAAGGGACAGAGCACACTCAATGAGCAGTTCTTC. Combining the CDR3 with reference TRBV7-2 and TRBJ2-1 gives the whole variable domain GAGVSQSPSNKVTEKGKDVELRCDPISGHTALYWYRQSLGQGLEFLIYFQGNSAPDKSGLPSDRFSAERTGGSVSTLTIQRTQQEDSAVYLCASSKGQSTLNEQFFGPGTRLTVL.

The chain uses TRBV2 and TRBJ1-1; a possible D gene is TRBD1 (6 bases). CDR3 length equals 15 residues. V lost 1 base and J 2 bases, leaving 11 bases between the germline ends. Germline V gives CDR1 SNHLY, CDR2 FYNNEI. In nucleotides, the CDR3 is TGTGCCAGCAGTGAAGTTAGGACAGCCAACACTGAAGCTTTCTTT. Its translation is CASSEVRTANTEAFF.

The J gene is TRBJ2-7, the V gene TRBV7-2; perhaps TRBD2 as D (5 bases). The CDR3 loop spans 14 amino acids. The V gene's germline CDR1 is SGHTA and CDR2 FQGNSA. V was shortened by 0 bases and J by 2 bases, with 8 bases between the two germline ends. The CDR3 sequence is CASSLATGTYEQYF. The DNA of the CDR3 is TGTGCCAGCAGCTTAGCGACCGGGACCTACGAGCAGTACTTC.

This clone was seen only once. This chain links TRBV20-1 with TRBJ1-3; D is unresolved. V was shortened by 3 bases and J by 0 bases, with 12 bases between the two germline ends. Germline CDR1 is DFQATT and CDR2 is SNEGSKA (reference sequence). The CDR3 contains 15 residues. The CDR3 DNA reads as TGCAGTGCTAGTGTTGGGCTCAGCTCTGGAAACACCATATATTTT. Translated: CSASVGLSSGNTIYF.

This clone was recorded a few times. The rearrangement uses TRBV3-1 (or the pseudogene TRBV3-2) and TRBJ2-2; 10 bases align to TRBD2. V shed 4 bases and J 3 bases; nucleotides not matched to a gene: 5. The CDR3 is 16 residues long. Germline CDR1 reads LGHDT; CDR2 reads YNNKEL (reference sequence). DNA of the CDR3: TGTGCCAGCAGCCGTCTAGCGGGGGCCGACACCGGGGAGCTGTTTTTT. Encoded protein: CASSRLAGADTGELFF.

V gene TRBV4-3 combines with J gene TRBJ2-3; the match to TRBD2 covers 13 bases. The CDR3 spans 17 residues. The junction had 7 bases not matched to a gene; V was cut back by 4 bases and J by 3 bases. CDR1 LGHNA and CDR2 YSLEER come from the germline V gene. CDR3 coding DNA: TGCGCCAGCAGCCTCAGGACTAGCGGGAGCGGAACAGATACGCAGTATTTT. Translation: CASSLRTSGSGTDTQYF.

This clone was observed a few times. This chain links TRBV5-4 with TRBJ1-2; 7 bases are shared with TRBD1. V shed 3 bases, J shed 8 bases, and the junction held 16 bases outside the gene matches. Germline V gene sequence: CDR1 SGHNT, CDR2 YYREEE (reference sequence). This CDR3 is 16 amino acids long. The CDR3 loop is CASSWILPGGHRGYTF. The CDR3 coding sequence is TGTGCCAGCAGCTGGATCCTCCCAGGGGGGCATCGCGGCTACACCTTC.

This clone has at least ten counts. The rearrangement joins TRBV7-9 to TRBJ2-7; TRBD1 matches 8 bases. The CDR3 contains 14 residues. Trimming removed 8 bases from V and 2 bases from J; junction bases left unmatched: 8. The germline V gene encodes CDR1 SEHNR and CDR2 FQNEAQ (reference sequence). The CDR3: CASSGGLDPYEQYF. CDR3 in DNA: TGTGCCAGCTCAGGGGGCCTAGACCCCTACGAGCAGTACTTC.

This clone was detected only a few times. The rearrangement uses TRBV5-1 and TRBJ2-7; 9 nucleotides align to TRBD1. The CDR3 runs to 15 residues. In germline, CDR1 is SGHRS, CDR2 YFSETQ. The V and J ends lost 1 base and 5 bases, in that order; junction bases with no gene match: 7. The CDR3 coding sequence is TGCGCCAGCAGCTTGACAGGACAGGGGCGGGACGAGCAGTACTTC. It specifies CASSLTGQGRDEQYF. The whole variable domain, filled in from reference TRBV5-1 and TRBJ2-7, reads KAGVTQTPRYLIKTRGQQVTLSCSPISGHRSVSWYQQTPGQGLQFLFEYFSETQRNKGNFPGRFSGRQFSNSRSEMNVSTLELGDSALYLCASSLTGQGRDEQYFGPGTRLTVT.